The clone carrying this T cell receptor beta chain was recorded a few times. Its antigen is still unknown. This specimen belongs to a study of regulatory T cells in long-lasting Graves disease. The study, taken as a whole, reports: Gene preferences differed: TRBV28, TRBJ1-2, TRBJ2-5 in persistent cases. Newly diagnosed patients shared 950 to 1,000 public clonotypes; persistent patients shared approximately 2,700.

With V trimmed by 7 bases and J by 2 bases, 8 bases remained unmatched. This CDR3 has 15 amino acids. To make TCR beta libraries, researchers used iRepertoire HTBI primers and Arm-PCR of CDR3 regions. TCRdb re-analysed the multiplex PCR reads in MiXCR, keeping a single row per CDR3 protein. Of some 560,000 distinct CDR3 sequences in the sample, more than 15% are singletons; the top ten hold roughly 25%. Indicated time point: newly diagnosed GD, antithyroid drugs for less than 3 months. The TCR library used RNA extracted from PBMCs. A further study also used this sample, focusing on T cells in Graves' hyperthyroidism and ophthalmopathy. In that study: Expanded thyroid clonotypes (above 0.001) were mostly also found in blood. The model forecast ophthalmopathy, anticipating it by a median approximately 6 months before onset.

Sequencing used peripheral blood mononuclear cells (PBMCs), obtained at new diagnosis, from a patient treated with antithyroid drugs. This sequence was found in a woman aged 40 to 65 with Graves disease. The genes are TRBV12-3 or TRBV12-4 and TRBJ2-3; 8 bases match TRBD1. CDR3: CASTRTGYTTDTQYF. The CDR3 coding sequence is TGTGCCAGCACCCGGACAGGGTACACCACAGATACGCAGTATTTT.